This TCR beta chain was sequenced in a study of T cell clonotyping in hematopoietic cell transplantation. Study at large: Recipient samples before transplant were obtained post-cytoreduction. Findings of the study overall: Few recipient clonotypes overlapped donors; over 95% were de novo at given depth. Pathologically expanded recipient clonotypes increased progressively from day 30 to day 180 as diversity fell.

As to this clone: Its target is not known.

Clones were read by immunoSEQ multiplex PCR, and TCRdb kept only the in-frame ones, dropping some. This table holds around 40,000 clones, approximately 95% found once. Documented time point: recipient sample about 28 days before transplant, after cytoreduction. The V gene end was trimmed by 6 bases and the J gene end by 7 bases; junction bases not matched to a gene: 2. The CDR3 is 11 amino acids. Germline V gene data show CDR1 as SQVTM and CDR2 as ANQGSEA. The sequence came from a man in his forties with chronic myeloid leukemia. Some clones in this sample may be carry-over from other donors' samples. The sample consisted of peripheral blood mononuclear cells, taken before stem cell transplant. J is TRBJ2-7 and V is TRBV29-1; TRBD1 matches at 11 bases. CDR3 sequence reads: CSVGTGGEQYF. The CDR3, as DNA: TGCAGCGTCGGGACAGGGGGGGAGCAGTACTTC.